The 27 T cell receptor beta chains listed next were all sequenced from one sample in a study of cytomegalovirus exposure and HLA in healthy donors. The PCR contained 60 Vbeta and 13 Jbeta primers. Using immunoSEQ multiplex PCR, the repertoire was profiled, and TCRdb retains in-frame clones only, with some absent. In the table there are about 200,000 clones, approximately 85% of which are singletons. Sequences were obtained from PBMCs. These receptors came from a woman aged 50 to 60 in good health and CMV-seropositive.

The rearrangement links TRBV28 to TRBJ2-7, with TRBD1 matching over 7 bases. CDR3 length: 14 residues. V lost 8 bases and J lost 4; bases outside the gene matches: 11. Germline values: CDR1 MDHEN, CDR2 SYDVKM. The CDR3 is CASLRTGDLYEQYF. DNA for the CDR3: TGTGCCAGCCTCCGGACAGGCGACCTTTACGAGCAGTACTTC.

V is TRBV13 and J is TRBJ2-3; TRBD2 is a possible D gene (6 bases). Germline V gives CDR1 PRHDT, CDR2 FYEKMQ (reference sequence). The CDR3 has 16 amino acids. The ends were cut back, 1 base at V and 1 base at J, with 12 bases in the middle. This chain's CDR3 is CASSLVRSSGTDTQYF. CDR3 coding DNA: TGTGCCAGCAGCTTAGTTAGGTCTAGCGGCACAGATACGCAGTATTTT.

The chain carries TRBV4-3 and TRBJ2-2; D call uncertain. This CDR3 has 14 amino acids. CDR1 LGHNA and CDR2 YSLEER come from the germline V gene. V was cut by 4 bases and J by 2 bases, with 8 bases left in between. CDR3 residues: CASSPLGNTGELFF. In nucleotides, the CDR3 is TGCGCCAGCAGCCCCCTAGGAAACACCGGGGAGCTGTTTTTT.

CDR3 loop: CASSSLGGETQYF. In DNA, the CDR3 is TGTGCCAGTAGCTCTCTGGGGGGGGAGACCCAGTACTTC. This chain joins TRBV19 and TRBJ2-5, with 7 bases fitting TRBD2. Germline loops: CDR1 LNHDA, CDR2 SQIVND (reference sequence). The CDR3 has 13 residues. After removal of 6 bases from V and 5 bases from J, the junction contained 6 bases not matched to a gene. The whole variable domain, filled in from reference TRBV19 and TRBJ2-5, reads DGGITQSPKYLFRKEGQNVTLSCEQNLNHDAMYWYRQDPGQGLRLIYYSQIVNDFQKGDIAEGYSVSREKKESFPLTVTSAQKNPTAFYLCASSSLGGETQYFGPGTRLLVL.

The genes are TRBV28 and TRBJ2-7; D is uncertain. V dropped 4 bases and J dropped 0 bases, with 13 bases sitting between them. Germline-derived CDR1 and CDR2 are MDHEN and SYDVKM. The CDR3 sequence is 15 residues long. The CDR3 sequence: CASSSTLMVSYEQYF. In DNA, the CDR3 is TGTGCCAGCAGTTCGACTTTGATGGTCTCCTACGAGCAGTACTTC.

The gene calls are TRBV2 and TRBJ1-5; D perhaps matches TRBD1 (6 bases). Germline V gene data show CDR1 as SNHLY and CDR2 as FYNNEI. The CDR3 has 17 residues. With 4 bases removed from V and 0 bases from J, the gap between germline ends came to 16 bases. This chain's CDR3 is CASSGQNRELSNQPQHF. CDR3 DNA sequence: TGTGCCAGCAGTGGACAGAACAGGGAACTTAGCAATCAGCCCCAGCATTTT.

The chain couples TRBV25-1 to TRBJ1-4; 7 bases map to TRBD1. The germline CDR1 and CDR2 sequences are MGHDK and SYGVNS. Trimming cost V 4 bases and J 5 bases; bases outside gene matches: 4. The CDR3 is made up of 14 amino acids. CDR3 sequence reads: CASSADRVNEKLFF. The CDR3 coding sequence is TGTGCCAGCAGTGCCGACAGGGTGAATGAAAAACTGTTTTTT.

The gene calls are TRBV6-6 and TRBJ2-1; TRBD2 agrees at 11 bases. CDR3 length: 15 residues. Per the germline V gene, CDR1 is MNHNY and CDR2 is SVGAGI (reference sequence). V lost 4 bases and J lost 2; bases outside the gene matches: 1. In DNA form, the CDR3 reads TGTGCCAGCAGTTCTAGCGGGGGGCCCTACAATGAGCAGTTCTTC. Its protein is CASSSSGGPYNEQFF.

The CDR3 region has the DNA TGCGCCAGCAGCTTGGCTAGTAATGAAAAACTGTTTTTT. Residues: CASSLASNEKLFF. J is TRBJ1-4 and V is TRBV5-1; D is uncertain. Trimming took 0 bases from V and 4 from J, leaving 4 bases between them. CDR1 and CDR2 from the germline V gene are SGHRS and YFSETQ. The CDR3 length is 13 residues.

The J gene is TRBJ2-3, the V gene TRBV30; TRBD2 aligns across 11 bases. The CDR3 contains 15 residues. Trimming cost V 5 bases and J 1 base; bases outside gene matches: 5. The germline V gene has CDR1 GTSNPN and CDR2 SVGIG (reference sequence). Here the CDR3 DNA reads TGTGCCTGGCGTCTAGCGGGAGGCCGCACAGATACGCAGTATTTT. Protein: CAWRLAGGRTDTQYF.

The chain combines TRBV2 with TRBJ2-5; a possible D gene is TRBD2 (5 bases). The CDR3 has 14 amino acids. The germline V and J ends were trimmed by 4 bases and 5 bases, with 14 bases remaining between them. Germline CDR1 SNHLY, CDR2 FYNNEI. CDR3 DNA: TGTGCCAGCAGTGGGGGAGAAGGCCGGGAGACCCAGTACTTC. Amino acids: CASSGGEGRETQYF.

Notes on this clone: Because it lacks the conserved phenylalanine or tryptophan at the end, this CDR3 is likely a read error. The genes are TRBV19 and TRBJ1-2; possibly TRBD1 for D (6 bases). This CDR3 contains 15 residues. Germline CDR1 reads LNHDA; CDR2 reads SQIVND (reference sequence). Trimming left V 1 base short and J 3 bases short, with 12 bases between. The CDR3 reads CASSIGQENHYGYTL. Written as DNA, the CDR3 is TGTGCCAGTAGTATAGGACAGGAAAACCACTATGGCTACACCCTC.

The chain carries TRBV7-2 and TRBJ2-7; 8 bases are shared with TRBD1. Germline values: CDR1 SGHTA, CDR2 FQGNSA. There are 15 residues in the CDR3. The V gene end was trimmed by 5 bases and the J gene end by 3 bases; junction bases not matched to a gene: 9. The DNA for the CDR3 is TGTGCCAGCAGCCGAGCAAGGACAGGGCTCTACGAGCAGTACTTC. As protein: CASSRARTGLYEQYF.

V usage is TRBV7-8 and J usage is TRBJ1-1; D unresolved. Trimming cost V 5 bases and J 0 bases, with 10 bases left between them. The CDR3 contains 14 residues. Germline V gene sequence: CDR1 SGHVS, CDR2 FQNEAQ. The DNA of the CDR3 is TGTGCCAGCAGCCTACTACTACTGAACACTGAAGCTTTCTTT. The encoded protein is CASSLLLLNTEAFF.

This clone was observed a single time. This chain links TRBV30 with TRBJ2-2, with D tentatively TRBD2 (6 bases). The germline V gene has CDR1 GTSNPN and CDR2 SVGIG (reference sequence). The CDR3 loop spans 14 amino acids. V shed 7 bases and J shed 2 bases, with 14 bases lying between them. CDR3 nucleotides: TGTGCCTCGGACGGGGACTCCAACACCGGGGAGCTGTTTTTT. Its translation is CASDGDSNTGELFF.

J is TRBJ1-1 and V is TRBV27, with D possibly being TRBD1 (6 bases). The CDR3 extends over 14 amino acids. The V gene's germline CDR1 is MNHEY and CDR2 SMNVEV (reference sequence). V lost 5 bases to trimming and J lost 0 bases, with 10 bases between them. The CDR3 DNA sequence: TGTGCCAGCAGTGTACAGGGCCTGAACACTGAAGCTTTCTTT. Translated: CASSVQGLNTEAFF.

The rearrangement uses TRBV28 and TRBJ2-7, with D uncertain. This CDR3 contains 12 residues. Per the germline V gene, CDR1 is MDHEN and CDR2 is SYDVKM. Trimming pared 3 bases from V and 4 bases from J, leaving 7 bases between. CDR3 DNA: TGTGCCAGCAGTTTCCTAAGATACGAGCAGTACTTC. This gives the protein CASSFLRYEQYF.

The genes are TRBV10-3 and TRBJ2-7, with 9 bases identical to TRBD1. The CDR3 consists of 16 residues. The germline V gene has CDR1 ENHRY and CDR2 SYGVKD. V lost 3 bases, J lost 2 bases, and 8 bases stayed unmatched. CDR3 protein: CAISDLGTGKAYEQYF. The CDR3, as DNA: TGTGCCATCAGTGATCTCGGGACAGGGAAAGCCTACGAGCAGTACTTC.

The rearrangement joins TRBV7-2 to TRBJ2-7, with 9 bases identical to TRBD2. Germline-derived CDR1 and CDR2 are SGHTA and FQGNSA. This CDR3 comprises 13 residues. Trimming removed 6 bases from V and 7 bases from J; junction bases left unmatched: 7. The CDR3 protein is CASSWREGWEQYF. In DNA form, the CDR3 reads TGTGCCAGCAGTTGGCGGGAGGGCTGGGAGCAGTACTTC. Full variable domain (missing parts from reference TRBV7-2 and TRBJ2-7): GAGVSQSPSNKVTEKGKDVELRCDPISGHTALYWYRQSLGQGLEFLIYFQGNSAPDKSGLPSDRFSAERTGGSVSTLTIQRTQQEDSAVYLCASSWREGWEQYFGPGTRLTVT.

The chain links TRBV6-5 to TRBJ2-7; 7 positions match TRBD2. Germline assignment: CDR1 MNHEY and CDR2 SVGAGI. Trimming cost V 6 bases and J 0 bases; bases outside gene matches: 5. The CDR3 covers 14 residues. The chain's CDR3 is CASSLADTSYEQYF. CDR3 coding DNA: TGTGCCAGCAGCCTAGCGGACACCTCCTACGAGCAGTACTTC.

The chain links TRBV28 to TRBJ2-2; maybe TRBD1 (5 bases). The germline gives CDR1 MDHEN, CDR2 SYDVKM. V lost 7 bases and J lost 3, with 9 bases in between. The CDR3 sequence is 13 residues long. As DNA, the CDR3 is TGTGCCAGCACAGGGCCGGACACCGGGGAGCTGTTTTTT. Translating gives CASTGPDTGELFF.

This chain links TRBV2 with TRBJ1-1; D unresolved. There are 14 residues in the CDR3. Germline V lookup: CDR1 SNHLY, CDR2 FYNNEI. V gave up 6 bases and J gave up 1 base, with 12 bases separating them. This CDR3 is CASRTGLENTEAFF. The CDR3 region has the DNA TGTGCCAGCAGAACTGGTCTAGAGAACACTGAAGCTTTCTTT.

This chain links TRBV5-1 with TRBJ1-3; D is unclear. CDR3 length: 14 residues. Germline V gene lookup returns CDR1 SGHRS and CDR2 YFSETQ. Trimming removed 3 bases from V and 0 bases from J, with 7 bases in between. The CDR3, as DNA: TGCGCCAGCAGCTATGGGAGCTCTGGAAACACCATATATTTT. Translating gives CASSYGSSGNTIYF.

As to this clone: A junction end diverges from the germline sequence, so it may reflect a read error. The gene calls are TRBV15 and TRBJ2-6, with 8 bases aligning to TRBD1. CDR3 length equals 18 residues. The germline V gene encodes CDR1 LNHNV and CDR2 YYDKDF (reference sequence). CDR3 DNA sequence: TGTGCCACCAGCAGACCCGGGACAGGTCGCTCTGGGGCCAACGGCCTGACTTTC. It is translated as CATSRPGTGRSGANGLTF. The full variable domain, in which reference TRBV15 and TRBJ2-6 provide the parts outside the CDR3, is DAMVIQNPRYQVTQFGKPVTLSCSQTLNHNVMYWYQQKSSQAPKLLFHYYDKDFNNEADTPDNFQSRRPNTSFCFLDIRSPGLGDTAMYLCATSRPGTGRSGANGLTFGAGSRLTVL.

The chain employs TRBV10-2 and TRBJ1-2; a possible D gene is TRBD1 (6 bases). The length of the CDR3 is 14 residues. Germline assignment: CDR1 WSHSY and CDR2 SAAADI. V was clipped by 6 bases and J by 4 bases, with 15 bases between them. The chain's CDR3 is CASRGTTGLYGYTF. In DNA, the CDR3 is TGCGCCAGCAGGGGCACTACAGGGCTCTATGGCTACACCTTC.

The chain employs TRBV19 and TRBJ1-5, with D unresolved. The V and J ends lost 7 bases and 0 bases respectively, with 13 bases between them. This CDR3 is built from 15 residues. Germline V lookup: CDR1 LNHDA, CDR2 SQIVND (reference sequence). The CDR3 nucleotides read TGTGCCAGTAAAGAGGGAATGGGTAGCAATCAGCCCCAGCATTTT. Translated, it gives CASKEGMGSNQPQHF.

This sequence joins TRBV28 and TRBJ2-3; the D is unclear. Looked up from germline, CDR1 is MDHEN and CDR2 is SYDVKM. The CDR3 is 15 residues long. V lost 7 bases and J 1 base, leaving 15 bases between the germline ends. CDR3 sequence: CASTGSHLGTDTQYF. In DNA form, the CDR3 reads TGTGCCAGCACAGGTTCGCACCTTGGCACAGATACGCAGTATTTT.